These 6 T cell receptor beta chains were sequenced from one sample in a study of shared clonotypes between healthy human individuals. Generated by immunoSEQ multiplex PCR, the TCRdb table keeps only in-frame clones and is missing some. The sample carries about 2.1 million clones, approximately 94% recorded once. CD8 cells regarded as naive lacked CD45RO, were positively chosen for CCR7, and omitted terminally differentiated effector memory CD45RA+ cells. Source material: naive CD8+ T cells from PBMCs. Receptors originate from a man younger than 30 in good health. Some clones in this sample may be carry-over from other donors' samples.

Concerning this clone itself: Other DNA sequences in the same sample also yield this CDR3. The CDR3 sequence is CASSLGRGSSYNEQFF. CDR3 in DNA: TGTGCCAGCAGCTTAGGCAGGGGGAGCTCCTACAATGAGCAGTTCTTC. The chain carries TRBV13 and TRBJ2-1, with TRBD1 matching over 7 bases. With V trimmed by 0 bases and J by 0 bases, 2 bases remained unmatched. The germline gives CDR1 PRHDT, CDR2 FYEKMQ (reference sequence). This CDR3 has 16 amino acids.

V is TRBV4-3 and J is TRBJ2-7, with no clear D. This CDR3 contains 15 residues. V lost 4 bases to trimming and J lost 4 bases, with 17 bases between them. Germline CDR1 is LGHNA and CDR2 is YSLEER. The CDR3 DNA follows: TGCGCCAGCAGCCTCGGCCGGCAGGAGACTTACGAGCAGTACTTC. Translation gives CASSLGRQETYEQYF.

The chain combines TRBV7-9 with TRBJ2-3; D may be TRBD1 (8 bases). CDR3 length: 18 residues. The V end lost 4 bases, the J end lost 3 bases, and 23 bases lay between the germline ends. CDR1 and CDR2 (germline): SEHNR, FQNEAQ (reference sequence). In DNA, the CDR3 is TGTGCCAGCAGCTCGCCCAGGGAACAGGGGGGGAGGACAGATACGCAGTATTTT. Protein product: CASSSPREQGGRTDTQYF.

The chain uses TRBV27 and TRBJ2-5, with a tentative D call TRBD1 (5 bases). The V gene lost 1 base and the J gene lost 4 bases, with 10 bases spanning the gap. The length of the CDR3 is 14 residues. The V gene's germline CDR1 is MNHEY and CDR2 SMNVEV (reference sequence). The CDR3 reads CASSLLGDLETQYF. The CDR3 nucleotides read TGTGCCAGCAGTTTATTAGGGGATTTAGAGACCCAGTACTTC.

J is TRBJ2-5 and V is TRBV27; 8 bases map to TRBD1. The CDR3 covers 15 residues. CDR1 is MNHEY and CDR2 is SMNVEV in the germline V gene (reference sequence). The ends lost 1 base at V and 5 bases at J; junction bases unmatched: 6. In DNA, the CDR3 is TGTGCCAGCAGTTTATACGCAGGGGGCCTGGAGACCCAGTACTTC. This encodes CASSLYAGGLETQYF.

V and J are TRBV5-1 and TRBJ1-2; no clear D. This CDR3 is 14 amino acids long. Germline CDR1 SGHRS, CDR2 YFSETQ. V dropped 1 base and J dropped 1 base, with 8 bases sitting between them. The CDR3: CASSLLGSNYGYTF. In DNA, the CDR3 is TGCGCCAGCAGCTTGCTGGGCAGTAACTATGGCTACACCTTC.